This entry lists 26 T cell receptor beta chains sequenced from one sample in a study of T cell repertoires in cytomegalovirus infection. TCRdb redid the calling of the reads with MiXCR, one entry per CDR3 protein. The sample shows fewer than 200,000 distinct CDR3 sequences, about a tenth of them seen only once. Sequenced material: PBMCs. These receptors originate from a human donor in good health (CMV status not recorded). Some clones in this sample may be carry-over from other donors' samples.

This clonotype was seen many times. The chain is built from TRBV27 and TRBJ2-5; D gene unclear. Germline V gives CDR1 MNHEY, CDR2 SMNVEV (reference sequence). Trimming cost V 5 bases and J 1 base, with 11 bases left between them. The length of the CDR3 is 14 residues. CDR3 region: CASSSNGIQETQYF. CDR3 DNA sequence: TGTGCCAGCAGTAGTAACGGAATCCAAGAGACCCAGTACTTC.

The sample holds a few counts of this clonotype. The chain uses TRBV19 and TRBJ2-1; D uncertain. CDR3 length: 17 amino acids. Germline lookup yields CDR1 LNHDA and CDR2 SQIVND (reference sequence). The germline V and J ends were trimmed by 3 bases and 1 base, with 16 bases remaining between them. This chain's CDR3 is CASSIYFMSVSYNEQFF. CDR3 DNA: TGTGCCAGTAGTATCTATTTTATGAGCGTTTCCTACAATGAGCAGTTCTTC.

This clonotype has more than one count but fewer than ten. The chain links TRBV6-1 to TRBJ1-2, with D perhaps TRBD1 (6 bases). The CDR3 totals 14 residues. Trimming pared 5 bases from V and 4 bases from J, leaving 14 bases between. Germline lookup yields CDR1 MNHNS and CDR2 SASEGT. The CDR3 loop reads CASSRGGRGYGYTF. As DNA, the CDR3 is TGTGCCAGCAGTCGTGGTGGCAGGGGCTATGGCTACACCTTC.

This clonotype was counted ten times or more. The chain is built from TRBV7-2 and TRBJ1-4; TRBD1 aligns across 8 bases. Trimming cost V 7 bases and J 8 bases; bases outside gene matches: 9. This CDR3 spans 14 amino acids. Per germline, CDR1 SGHTA and CDR2 FQGNSA. The CDR3 DNA sequence: TGTGCCAGCAAGAAGGACAGGGTGGGGGAAAAACTGTTTTTT. Its protein product is CASKKDRVGEKLFF.

The table lists this clonotype with many counts. This chain joins TRBV7-6 and TRBJ2-3; D ambiguous. V lost 2 bases and J 2 bases, leaving 17 bases between the germline ends. In germline, CDR1 is SGHVS, CDR2 FNYEAQ. This CDR3 comprises 17 residues. The CDR3 bases are TGTGCCAGCAGCTTAAATGGGGTTGTACCAAACACAGATACGCAGTATTTT. This sequence encodes CASSLNGVVPNTDTQYF.

This clonotype was counted at least ten times. The germline gene is not matched at one end of the junction; a read error may be the cause. The J gene is TRBJ2-1, the V gene TRBV20-1; 11 bases agree with TRBD2. Germline CDR1 DFQATT, CDR2 SNEGSKA (reference sequence). This CDR3 is built from 16 residues. The CDR3 is CSARDLSRTSGFDWIF. CDR3 in DNA: TGCAGTGCTAGAGATCTAAGTAGGACTAGCGGGTTTGACTGGATCTTC.

There are many counts of this clonotype. This sequence joins TRBV19 and TRBJ1-5; 7 bases are shared with TRBD1. V lost 7 bases to trimming and J lost 5 bases; unmatched junction nucleotides: 14. The CDR3 is made up of 16 amino acids. Germline values: CDR1 LNHDA, CDR2 SQIVND (reference sequence). This CDR3 is CASTLSLRQGHQPQHF. CDR3 sequence (DNA): TGTGCCAGTACCCTAAGCTTAAGACAGGGCCATCAGCCCCAGCATTTT.

This clonotype came up many times. V gene TRBV24-1 combines with J gene TRBJ2-7; a weak D match, TRBD2 (5 bases). The V gene lost 3 bases and the J gene lost 1 base, with 6 bases spanning the gap. The germline CDR1 and CDR2 sequences are KGHDR and SFDVKD. CDR3 length: 13 residues. In nucleotides, the CDR3 is TGTGCCACCAGTGATCCGGGGTCCTACGAGCAGTACTTC. It is translated as CATSDPGSYEQYF.

In its sample, this clonotype was seen a few times. The chain couples TRBV12-3 or TRBV12-4 to TRBJ1-2; 10 nucleotides agree with TRBD1. V shed 2 bases, J shed 1 base, and the junction held 4 bases outside the gene matches. There are 16 residues in the CDR3. The CDR3 coding sequence is TGTGCCAGCAGTTTATATGGGACAGGGGTTAACTATGGCTACACCTTC. Protein sequence: CASSLYGTGVNYGYTF.

This clonotype showed up just a few times. This chain connects TRBV2 to TRBJ2-7, with 7 bases that match TRBD1. The germline gives CDR1 SNHLY, CDR2 FYNNEI. V dropped 9 bases and J dropped 0; count of bases not matched to a gene: 8. The CDR3 totals 14 residues. In DNA form, the CDR3 reads TGTGCCAGTCGTGCACAGGGGACCTCCTACGAGCAGTACTTC. It translates to CASRAQGTSYEQYF. The complete variable domain, with remaining parts taken from reference TRBV2 and TRBJ2-7, reads EPEVTQTPSHQVTQMGQEVILRCVPISNHLYFYWYRQILGQKVEFLVSFYNNEISEKSEIFDDQFSVERPDGSNFTLKIRSTKLEDSAMYFCASRAQGTSYEQYFGPGTRLTVT.

This clonotype was counted many times. The J gene is TRBJ1-1, the V gene TRBV6-2 or TRBV6-3; D not resolved. The CDR3 is 16 residues long. CDR1 and CDR2 (germline): MNHEY, SVGEGT. V shed 6 bases and J shed 4 bases, with 21 bases lying between them. CDR3 region: CASSPFVSAWSTEAFF. For the CDR3, the DNA is TGTGCCAGCAGCCCCTTCGTTAGCGCCTGGAGCACTGAAGCTTTCTTT.

This clonotype was observed at least ten times. The rearrangement uses TRBV28 and TRBJ2-7; D unresolved. Looked up from germline, CDR1 is MDHEN and CDR2 is SYDVKM. V was cut by 4 bases and J by 2 bases, with 18 bases left in between. This CDR3 region has 16 residues. CDR3 amino acids: CASSYPETQAAYEQYF. The CDR3 DNA reads TGTGCCAGCAGTTACCCTGAAACCCAAGCAGCCTACGAGCAGTACTTC.

In its sample, this clonotype was seen many times. The chain carries TRBV7-2 and TRBJ1-5; no clear D. Germline CDR1 is SGHTA and CDR2 is FQGNSA. The CDR3 sequence is 16 residues long. V lost 0 bases, J lost 3 bases, and 12 bases lay in between. The CDR3 loop is CASSLAWPGNNQPQHF. The CDR3 region has the DNA TGTGCCAGCAGCTTAGCGTGGCCAGGAAACAATCAGCCCCAGCATTTT.

This clonotype was recorded many times. CDR3 coding DNA: TGTGCCAGCAGTGAACAGGCAGGGCGGACCGGGGAGCTGTTTTTT. Residues: CASSEQAGRTGELFF. The chain links TRBV2 to TRBJ2-2; D may be TRBD1 (5 bases). The ends were cut back, 2 bases at V and 5 bases at J, with 12 bases in the middle. This CDR3 has 15 amino acids. The germline CDR1 and CDR2 sequences are SNHLY and FYNNEI.

This sequence joins TRBV7-8 and TRBJ1-2, with a possible D match to TRBD1 (5 bases). CDR1 and CDR2 (germline): SGHVS, FQNEAQ. The CDR3 runs to 15 residues. The V end was cut by 2 bases, the J end by 0 bases, with 10 bases between. Written as DNA, the CDR3 is TGTGCCAGCAGCTTATCGGGGGGAGCTAACTATGGCTACACCTTC. Its protein is CASSLSGGANYGYTF.

V is TRBV28 and J is TRBJ1-1; possible D gene TRBD1, 5 bases. CDR3 length: 17 residues. V was cut by 4 bases and J by 1 base, with 19 bases left in between. Germline V gene sequence: CDR1 MDHEN, CDR2 SYDVKM. CDR3 bases: TGTGCCAGCAGTTCTCTCTCCAGGGTGAGAGGGAACACTGAAGCTTTCTTT. As protein: CASSSLSRVRGNTEAFF.

This clonotype has more than one count but fewer than ten. The chain couples TRBV19 to TRBJ1-2; D is unresolved. The CDR3 runs to 13 residues. V was shortened by 5 bases and J by 0 bases, with 7 bases between the two germline ends. Germline-derived CDR1 and CDR2 are LNHDA and SQIVND (reference sequence). The DNA of the CDR3 is TGTGCCAGTAGTCCTCAGACTAACTATGGCTACACCTTC. Protein product: CASSPQTNYGYTF.

This chain uses TRBV28 with TRBJ1-2; the D gene is possibly TRBD1 (6 bases). V lost 3 bases and J lost 9, with 26 bases in between. The CDR3 is made up of 17 amino acids. Looked up from germline, CDR1 is MDHEN and CDR2 is SYDVKM. CDR3 sequence (DNA): TGTGCCAGCAGTTTGGGGGGGGGCCTACCGAGGGGGGATAGCTACACCTTC. Protein product: CASSLGGGLPRGDSYTF.

This clonotype was recorded many times. This sequence joins TRBV7-2 and TRBJ2-4; 9 nucleotides align to TRBD2. Per germline, CDR1 SGHTA and CDR2 FQGNSA. The CDR3 has 14 amino acids. After removal of 5 bases from V and 10 bases from J, the junction contained 9 bases not matched to a gene. The CDR3 nucleotides read TGTGCCAGCAGCCTTGGCGGGAGGGTGGGGATTCAGTACTTC. Amino acids: CASSLGGRVGIQYF.

This clonotype was seen many times. This chain links TRBV19 with TRBJ1-1; 11 bases are shared with TRBD1. The germline V gene encodes CDR1 LNHDA and CDR2 SQIVND (reference sequence). J gave up 5 bases and V 8 bases, and 4 bases lay outside the gene matches. The CDR3 runs to 13 residues. The CDR3 nucleotides read TGTGCCAGTTGGGACAGGGGGGGAACTGAAGCTTTCTTT. Translating it yields CASWDRGGTEAFF.

This clonotype was recorded at least ten times. The CDR3 loop reads CASSSSRAATNEKLFF. CDR3 DNA: TGTGCCAGCAGCTCCTCGAGGGCGGCAACTAATGAAAAACTGTTTTTT. The genes are TRBV7-9 and TRBJ1-4; no definite D call. Germline assignment: CDR1 SEHNR and CDR2 FQNEAQ (reference sequence). V was trimmed by 4 bases and J by 0 bases, leaving 12 bases between them. The CDR3 consists of 16 residues. The full variable domain, its missing parts supplied by reference TRBV7-9 and TRBJ1-4, is DTGVSQNPRHKITKRGQNVTFRCDPISEHNRLYWYRQTLGQGPEFLTYFQNEAQLEKSRLLSDRFSAERPKGSFSTLEIQRTEQGDSAMYLCASSSSRAATNEKLFFGSGTQLSVL.

This clonotype was counted many times. The chain combines TRBV28 with TRBJ1-3; D unclear. Germline values: CDR1 MDHEN, CDR2 SYDVKM. CDR3 length equals 10 residues. Trimming stripped 8 bases from V and 1 base from J, with 0 bases between. Written as DNA, the CDR3 is TGTGCCAGCTCTGGAAACACCATATATTTT. This gives the protein CASSGNTIYF.

This clonotype was detected ten times or more. The CDR3 protein is CASRGIKSSYNEQFF. The CDR3 DNA follows: TGTGCCAGCAGGGGTATCAAAAGCTCCTACAATGAGCAGTTCTTC. The chain has TRBV7-2 and TRBJ2-1; unclear D gene. Germline CDR1 is SGHTA and CDR2 is FQGNSA. The V and J ends lost 6 bases and 0 bases respectively, with 12 bases between them. The CDR3 has 15 residues.

This clonotype was seen a few times. The genes are TRBV28 and TRBJ1-1; 8 bases agree with TRBD1. Losses at the gene ends were 6 bases for V and 5 bases for J; bases not matched to a gene: 8. This CDR3 contains 14 residues. The germline V gene encodes CDR1 MDHEN and CDR2 SYDVKM. The CDR3 bases are TGTGCCAGCAGCAAGTCAGGGGGCTGGACTGAAGCTTTCTTT. Translation: CASSKSGGWTEAFF.

This chain connects TRBV2 to TRBJ2-2, with TRBD2 matching 7 bases. In germline, CDR1 is SNHLY, CDR2 FYNNEI. This CDR3 has 14 residues. The junction had 0 bases not matched to a gene; V was cut back by 5 bases and J by 0 bases. The CDR3 nucleotides are TGTGCCAGCAGTCGGGGGGCGAACACCGGGGAGCTGTTTTTT. Its translation: CASSRGANTGELFF.

The chain carries TRBV20-1 and TRBJ2-7; a weak D match, TRBD2 (6 bases). Germline assignment: CDR1 DFQATT and CDR2 SNEGSKA (reference sequence). CDR3 length: 14 residues. V lost 3 bases to trimming and J lost 2 bases, with 14 bases between them. The CDR3 DNA is TGCAGTGCTAGTCGGCCTAGCGAGGCCTACGAGCAGTACTTC. The encoded protein is CSASRPSEAYEQYF.